These 9 T cell receptor beta chains were all obtained from the same sample, sequenced in a study of T cell responses to AZD1222 COVID-19 vaccine (dated by TCRdb to the early 2020s). The library came from the immunoSEQ multiplex PCR assay. TCRdb limited this immuneACCESS table to in-frame rearrangements with V and J called. A share of clones is missing; checked studies link under half to unresolved V genes, and the rest is unexplained. This sample has about 120,000 clones in its table, and about 91% of those were observed once. The ten largest clones represent about 1.4% of the sample. In light of the paper, this sample's time point label describes: about 28 days (+/-7) after the second vaccine dose. This sample comprised peripheral blood, obtained 28 days after the second AZD1222 dose. The receptors come from an adult who received the AZD1222 COVID-19 vaccine.

This chain links TRBV9 with TRBJ1-1; no reliable D call. The V gene's germline CDR1 is SGDLS and CDR2 YYNGEE. V lost 0 bases to trimming and J lost 11 bases, with 17 bases between them. The CDR3 length is 14 residues. CDR3 protein: CASSVDQRASGAFF. The CDR3 nucleotides are TGTGCCAGCAGCGTAGATCAGCGGGCGTCCGGGGCTTTCTTT.

This sequence joins TRBV7-6 and TRBJ2-5, with 8 bases aligning to TRBD1. The CDR3 has 15 amino acids. Trimming cost V 2 bases and J 5 bases; bases outside gene matches: 7. CDR1 is SGHVS, CDR2 FNYEAQ, per germline. The CDR3 protein is CASSLPGQGAETQYF. CDR3 DNA: TGTGCCAGCAGCTTACCCGGCCAGGGGGCGGAGACCCAGTACTTC. The full variable domain, rest sourced from reference TRBV7-6 and TRBJ2-5, is GAGVSQSPRYKVTKRGQDVALRCDPISGHVSLYWYRQALGQGPEFLTYFNYEAQQDKSGLPNDRFSAERPEGSISTLTIQRTEQRDSAMYRCASSLPGQGAETQYFGPGTRLLVL.

This clone was observed a handful of times. The V and J genes are TRBV9 and TRBJ1-3, with 9 positions matching TRBD1. The length of the CDR3 is 15 residues. Per germline, CDR1 SGDLS and CDR2 YYNGEE. Trimming at V came to 1 base and at J to 4 bases, leaving 3 bases not matched to a gene. The DNA of the CDR3 is TGTGCCAGCAGCGTAACAGGGGGCGCCGGAAACACCATATATTTT. Its protein is CASSVTGGAGNTIYF.

This rearrangement joins TRBV9 to TRBJ2-7; D ambiguous. CDR1 and CDR2 from the germline V gene are SGDLS and YYNGEE. The V and J ends lost 0 bases and 3 bases respectively, with 10 bases between them. This CDR3 comprises 14 residues. This chain's CDR3 is CASSVGNSNYEQYF. The CDR3 DNA is TGTGCCAGCAGCGTAGGGAACTCGAACTACGAGCAGTACTTC.

For the CDR3, the DNA is TGTGCCAGCAGTTACTCGGAGGAAGACACTGAAGCTTTCTTT. This gives the protein CASSYSEEDTEAFF. This chain joins TRBV6-6 and TRBJ1-1; no definite D call. V lost 0 bases, J lost 3 bases, and 8 bases lay in between. Germline lookup yields CDR1 MNHNY and CDR2 SVGAGI (reference sequence). This CDR3 is 14 amino acids long.

The chain recombines TRBV14 with TRBJ2-7; the D gene is possibly TRBD2 (5 bases). V dropped 6 bases and J dropped 1 base, with 16 bases sitting between them. This CDR3 is 15 amino acids long. Germline loops: CDR1 SGHDN, CDR2 FVKESK. CDR3 coding DNA: TGTGCCAGCAGTGAGTTAGGAGGTGGATCCTACGAGCAGTACTTC. This sequence encodes CASSELGGGSYEQYF.

V is TRBV3-1 (or the pseudogene TRBV3-2) and J is TRBJ2-3; D gene unclear. V lost 0 bases and J lost 4, with 5 bases in between. The CDR3 is made up of 13 amino acids. Germline V gives CDR1 LGHDT, CDR2 YNNKEL (reference sequence). The CDR3 here is CASSQDAADTQYF. Here the CDR3 DNA reads TGTGCCAGCAGCCAAGATGCGGCAGATACGCAGTATTTT.

The rearrangement links TRBV5-1 to TRBJ1-3; no clear D. V was pared by 4 bases and J by 0 bases, with 14 bases between. This CDR3 region has 16 residues. The germline V gene encodes CDR1 SGHRS and CDR2 YFSETQ. The CDR3 protein is CASSPEAMFSGNTIYF. CDR3 nucleotide sequence: TGCGCCAGCAGCCCGGAGGCCATGTTCTCTGGAAACACCATATATTTT.

The gene calls are TRBV7-3 and TRBJ2-1; 11 bases are a match to TRBD2. Unmatched junction bases numbered 8, after V lost 2 bases and J lost 8 bases. Germline V gene sequence: CDR1 SGHTA, CDR2 FQGTGA. The CDR3 loop spans 16 amino acids. The CDR3 coding sequence is TGTGCCAGCAGCTTATCGCTAGCGGGAGGAGGGGATGAGCAGTTCTTC. This gives the protein CASSLSLAGGGDEQFF.